This T cell receptor (beta chain) was documented in a study of blood T cell repertoires in COVID-19. On the study more broadly: T cells, B-cell-depleted T cells, or PBMCs provided the cDNA or gDNA that served as material.

The count of this clone is one. CDR1 is LNHDA, CDR2 SQIVND, per germline (reference sequence). With 3 bases clipped from V and 0 bases from J, the junction kept 7 bases outside the gene matches. This CDR3 comprises 18 residues. Libraries were prepared by immunoSEQ multiplex PCR; TCRdb keeps only in-frame clonotypes and omits some of them. The data contain 120,000 to 150,000 clones, approximately 85% of them seen just once; the ten biggest clones take up about 2.8%. This chain joins TRBV19 and TRBJ2-6, with 8 nucleotides matching TRBD1. The sequenced sample consisted of peripheral blood. The receptor was isolated from a human donor with acute or convalescent COVID-19. The donor label of this sample is uncertain. CDR3 loop: CASSIGGTGPSGANVLTF. The CDR3 bases are TGTGCCAGTAGTATTGGGGGGACAGGCCCCTCTGGGGCCAACGTCCTGACTTTC.